This T cell receptor beta chain was identified in a study of T cells in tuberculosis. Study results and caveats: The TCR-beta difference was not significant; alpha differences partly reflected length.

Concerning this clone: The antigen remains unidentified.

Assay used: immunoSEQ multiplex PCR; TCRdb lists only in-frame clones, some missing. Found here are fewer than 40,000 clones, less than 95% of them singletons; the top ten hold approximately 2.2%. The time point is: new active TB diagnosis, blood taken before or within 7 days of starting treatment. HIV-seronegative South African adults aged 18 years or older had newly diagnosed active tuberculosis. This CDR3 contains 14 residues. V gave up 3 bases and J gave up 1 base, with 7 bases separating them. Germline CDR1 reads SGHRS; CDR2 reads YFSETQ. This material consisted of PBMCs, taken at tuberculosis diagnosis. The chain carries TRBV5-1 and TRBJ2-2; no clear D. The clonotype comes from an adult with tuberculosis. The chain's CDR3 is CASSYPLNTGELFF. The CDR3 region has the DNA TGCGCCAGCAGCTACCCACTGAACACCGGGGAGCTGTTTTTT. The variable domain in full, completed from reference TRBV5-1 and TRBJ2-2, reads KAGVTQTPRYLIKTRGQQVTLSCSPISGHRSVSWYQQTPGQGLQFLFEYFSETQRNKGNFPGRFSGRQFSNSRSEMNVSTLELGDSALYLCASSYPLNTGELFFGEGSRLTVL.